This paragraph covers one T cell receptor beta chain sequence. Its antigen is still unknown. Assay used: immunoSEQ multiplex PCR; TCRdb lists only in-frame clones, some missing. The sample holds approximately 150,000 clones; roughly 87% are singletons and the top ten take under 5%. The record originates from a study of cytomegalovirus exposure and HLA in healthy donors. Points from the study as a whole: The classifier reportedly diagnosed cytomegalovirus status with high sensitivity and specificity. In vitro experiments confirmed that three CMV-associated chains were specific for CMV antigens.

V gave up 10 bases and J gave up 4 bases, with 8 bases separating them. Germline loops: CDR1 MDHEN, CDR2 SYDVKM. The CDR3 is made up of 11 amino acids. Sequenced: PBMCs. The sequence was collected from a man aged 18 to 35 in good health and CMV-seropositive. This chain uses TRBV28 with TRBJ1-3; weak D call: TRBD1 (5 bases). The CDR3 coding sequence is TGTGCCATCGGGGGGGGAAACACCATATATTTT. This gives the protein CAIGGGNTIYF. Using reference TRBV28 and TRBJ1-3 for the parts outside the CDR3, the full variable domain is DVKVTQSSRYLVKRTGEKVFLECVQDMDHENMFWYRQDPGLGLRLIYFSYDVKMKEKGDIPEGYSVSREKKERFSLILESASTNQTSMYLCAIGGGNTIYFGEGSWLTVV.